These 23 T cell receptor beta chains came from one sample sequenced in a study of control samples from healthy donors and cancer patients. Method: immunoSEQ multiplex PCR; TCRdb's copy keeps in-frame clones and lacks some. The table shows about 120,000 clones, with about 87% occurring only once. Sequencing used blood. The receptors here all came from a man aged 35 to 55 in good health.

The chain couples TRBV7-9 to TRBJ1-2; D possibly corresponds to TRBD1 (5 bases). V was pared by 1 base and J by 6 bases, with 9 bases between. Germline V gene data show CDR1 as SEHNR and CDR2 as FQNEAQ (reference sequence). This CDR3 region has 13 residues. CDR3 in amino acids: CASSLGRENGYTF. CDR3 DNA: TGTGCCAGCAGCTTAGGCAGGGAGAATGGCTACACCTTC.

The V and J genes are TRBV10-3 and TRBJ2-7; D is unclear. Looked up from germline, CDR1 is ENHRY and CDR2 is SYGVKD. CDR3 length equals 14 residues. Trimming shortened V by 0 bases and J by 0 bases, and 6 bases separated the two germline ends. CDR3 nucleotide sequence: TGTGCCATCAGTGAGTCGACCACCTCCTACGAGCAGTACTTC. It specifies CAISESTTSYEQYF.

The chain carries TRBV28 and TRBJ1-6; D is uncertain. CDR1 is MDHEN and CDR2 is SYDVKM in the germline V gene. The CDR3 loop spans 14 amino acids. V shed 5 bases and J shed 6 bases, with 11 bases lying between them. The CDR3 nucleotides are TGTGCCAGCAGTCTCCCCGGCGGTAATTCACCCCTCCACTTT. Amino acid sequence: CASSLPGGNSPLHF.

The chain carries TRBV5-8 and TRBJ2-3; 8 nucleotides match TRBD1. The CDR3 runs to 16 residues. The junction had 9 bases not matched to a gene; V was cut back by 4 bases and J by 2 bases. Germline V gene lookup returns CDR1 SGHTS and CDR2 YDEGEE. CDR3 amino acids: CASSIGTGKITDTQYF. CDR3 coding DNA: TGTGCCAGCAGCATAGGGACAGGCAAAATCACAGATACGCAGTATTTT. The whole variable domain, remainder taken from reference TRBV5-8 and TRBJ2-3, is EAGVTQSPTHLIKTRGQQATLRCSPISGHTSVYWYQQALGLGLQFLLWYDEGEERNRGNFPPRFSGRQFPNYSSELNVNALELEDSALYLCASSIGTGKITDTQYFGPGTRLTVL.

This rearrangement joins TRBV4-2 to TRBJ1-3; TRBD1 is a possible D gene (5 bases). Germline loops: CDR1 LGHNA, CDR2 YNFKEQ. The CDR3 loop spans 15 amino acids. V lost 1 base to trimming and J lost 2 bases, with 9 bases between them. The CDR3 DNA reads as TGTGCCAGCAGCCAAGTTAGGGGTACTGGAAACACCATATATTTT. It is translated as CASSQVRGTGNTIYF.

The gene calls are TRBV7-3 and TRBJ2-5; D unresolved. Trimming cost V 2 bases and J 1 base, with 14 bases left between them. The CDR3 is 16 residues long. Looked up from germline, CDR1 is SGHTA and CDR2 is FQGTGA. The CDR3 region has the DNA TGTGCCAGCAGCTTACAAGGCACTGCCTTCCAAGAGACCCAGTACTTC. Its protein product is CASSLQGTAFQETQYF.

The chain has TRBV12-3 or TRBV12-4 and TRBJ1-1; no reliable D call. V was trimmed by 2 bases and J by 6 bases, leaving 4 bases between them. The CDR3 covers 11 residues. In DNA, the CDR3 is TGTGCCAGCAGTTTACAGTCTGAAGCTTTCTTT. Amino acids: CASSLQSEAFF.

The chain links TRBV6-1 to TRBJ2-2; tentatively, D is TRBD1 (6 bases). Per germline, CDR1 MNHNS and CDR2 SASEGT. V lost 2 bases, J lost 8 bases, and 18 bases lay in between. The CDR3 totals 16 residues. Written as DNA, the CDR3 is TGTGCCAGCAGTGAAATGCCACACGGGACACCGGGGGAGCTGTTTTTT. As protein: CASSEMPHGTPGELFF.

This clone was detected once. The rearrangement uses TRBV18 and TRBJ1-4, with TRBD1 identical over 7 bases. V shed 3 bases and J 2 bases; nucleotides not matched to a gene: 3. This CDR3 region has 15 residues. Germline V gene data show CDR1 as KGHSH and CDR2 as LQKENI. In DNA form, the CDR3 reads TGTGCCAGCTCACCTCAGACAGGGACTAATGAAAAACTGTTTTTT. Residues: CASSPQTGTNEKLFF.

In DNA form, the CDR3 reads TGTGCCAGCAGCGGTGGATATGGCTACACCTTC. This gives the protein CASSGGYGYTF. V is TRBV9 and J is TRBJ1-2; D is unresolved. The germline CDR1 and CDR2 sequences are SGDLS and YYNGEE. V lost 3 bases and J lost 5, with 5 bases in between. This CDR3 is built from 11 residues.

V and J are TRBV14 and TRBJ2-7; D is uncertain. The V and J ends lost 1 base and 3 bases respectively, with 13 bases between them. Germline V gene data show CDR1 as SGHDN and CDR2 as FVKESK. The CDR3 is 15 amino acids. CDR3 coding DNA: TGTGCCAGCAGCCAAGGGGTAGGCGGCTACTACGAGCAGTACTTC. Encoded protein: CASSQGVGGYYEQYF.

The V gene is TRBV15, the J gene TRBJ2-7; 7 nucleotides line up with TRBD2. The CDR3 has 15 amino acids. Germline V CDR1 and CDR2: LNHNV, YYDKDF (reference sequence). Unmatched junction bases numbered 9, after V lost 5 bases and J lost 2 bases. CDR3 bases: TGTGCCACCAGCGTTGGAGCGGGGAGCACCTACGAGCAGTACTTC. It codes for CATSVGAGSTYEQYF.

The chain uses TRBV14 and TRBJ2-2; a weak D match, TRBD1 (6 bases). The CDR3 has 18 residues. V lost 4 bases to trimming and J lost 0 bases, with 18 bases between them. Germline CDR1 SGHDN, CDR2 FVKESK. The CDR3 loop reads CASSRFLQGFANTGELFF. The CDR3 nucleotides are TGTGCCAGCAGCCGATTTCTACAGGGTTTCGCGAACACCGGGGAGCTGTTTTTT.

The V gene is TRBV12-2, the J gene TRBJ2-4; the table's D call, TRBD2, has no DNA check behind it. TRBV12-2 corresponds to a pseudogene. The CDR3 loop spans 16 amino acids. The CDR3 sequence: CASRLAYELAKNIQYF. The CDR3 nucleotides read TGTGCAAGTCGCTTAGCCTACGAATTAGCCAAAAACATTCAGTACTTC.

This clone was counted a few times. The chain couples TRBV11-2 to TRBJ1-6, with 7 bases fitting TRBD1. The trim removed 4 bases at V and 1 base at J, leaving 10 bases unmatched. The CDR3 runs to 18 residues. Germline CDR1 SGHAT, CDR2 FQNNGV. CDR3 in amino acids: CASSSLRGGASYNSPLHF. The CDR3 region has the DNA TGTGCCAGCAGCTCCCTTCGAGGGGGCGCTTCCTATAATTCACCCCTCCACTTT.

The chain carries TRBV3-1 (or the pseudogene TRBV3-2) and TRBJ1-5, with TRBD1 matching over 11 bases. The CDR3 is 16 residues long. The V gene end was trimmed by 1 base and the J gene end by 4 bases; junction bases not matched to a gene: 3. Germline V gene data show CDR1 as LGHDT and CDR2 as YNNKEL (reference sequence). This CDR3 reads CASSQADRGLNQPQHF. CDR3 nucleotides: TGTGCCAGCAGCCAAGCGGACAGGGGGCTAAATCAGCCCCAGCATTTT.

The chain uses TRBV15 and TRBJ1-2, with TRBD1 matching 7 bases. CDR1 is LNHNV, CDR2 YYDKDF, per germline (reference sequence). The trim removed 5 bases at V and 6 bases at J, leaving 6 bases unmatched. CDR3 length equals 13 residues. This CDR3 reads CATSPRGGDGYTF. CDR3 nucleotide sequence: TGTGCCACCAGCCCCAGGGGGGGTGATGGCTACACCTTC.

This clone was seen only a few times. CDR3 amino acids: CASSDGQGYGYTF. CDR3 sequence (DNA): TGTGCCAGCAGTGACGGACAGGGATATGGCTACACCTTC. The genes are TRBV6-4 and TRBJ1-2; TRBD1 matches at 8 bases. Trimming removed 2 bases from V and 5 bases from J; junction bases left unmatched: 1. The CDR3 has 13 amino acids. Germline V lookup: CDR1 MRHNA, CDR2 SNTAGT.

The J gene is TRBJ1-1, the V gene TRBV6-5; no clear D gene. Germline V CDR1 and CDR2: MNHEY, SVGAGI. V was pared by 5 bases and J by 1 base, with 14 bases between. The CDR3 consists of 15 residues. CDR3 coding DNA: TGTGCCAGCAGTCCTCCCGTTGCAGGGAACACTGAAGCTTTCTTT. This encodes CASSPPVAGNTEAFF.

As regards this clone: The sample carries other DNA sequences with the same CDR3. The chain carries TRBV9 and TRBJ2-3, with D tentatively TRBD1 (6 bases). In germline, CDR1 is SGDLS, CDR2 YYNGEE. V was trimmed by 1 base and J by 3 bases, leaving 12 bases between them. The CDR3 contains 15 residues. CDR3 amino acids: CASSVSGGGTDTQYF. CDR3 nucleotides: TGTGCCAGCAGCGTAAGTGGGGGCGGGACAGATACGCAGTATTTT.

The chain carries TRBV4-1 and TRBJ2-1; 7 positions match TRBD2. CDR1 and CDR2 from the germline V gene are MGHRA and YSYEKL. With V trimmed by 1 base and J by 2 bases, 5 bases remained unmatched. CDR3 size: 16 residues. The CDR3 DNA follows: TGCGCCAGCAGCCAAGGTCCCCTAGCGGCCTACAATGAGCAGTTCTTC. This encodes CASSQGPLAAYNEQFF.

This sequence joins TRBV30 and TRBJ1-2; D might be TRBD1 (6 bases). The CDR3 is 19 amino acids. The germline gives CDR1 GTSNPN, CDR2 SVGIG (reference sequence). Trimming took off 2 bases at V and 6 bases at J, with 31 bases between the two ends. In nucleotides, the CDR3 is TGTGCCTGGAGTCTCCCGGGGGCCTGGGGGAGGGAAGGGGTCGATGGCTACACCTTC. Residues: CAWSLPGAWGREGVDGYTF.

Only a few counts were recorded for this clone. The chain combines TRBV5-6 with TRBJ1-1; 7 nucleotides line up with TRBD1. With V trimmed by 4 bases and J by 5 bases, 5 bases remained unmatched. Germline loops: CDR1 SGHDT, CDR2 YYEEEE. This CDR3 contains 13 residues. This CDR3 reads CASSDYRGTEAFF. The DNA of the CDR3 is TGTGCCAGCAGCGATTACAGGGGAACTGAAGCTTTCTTT.